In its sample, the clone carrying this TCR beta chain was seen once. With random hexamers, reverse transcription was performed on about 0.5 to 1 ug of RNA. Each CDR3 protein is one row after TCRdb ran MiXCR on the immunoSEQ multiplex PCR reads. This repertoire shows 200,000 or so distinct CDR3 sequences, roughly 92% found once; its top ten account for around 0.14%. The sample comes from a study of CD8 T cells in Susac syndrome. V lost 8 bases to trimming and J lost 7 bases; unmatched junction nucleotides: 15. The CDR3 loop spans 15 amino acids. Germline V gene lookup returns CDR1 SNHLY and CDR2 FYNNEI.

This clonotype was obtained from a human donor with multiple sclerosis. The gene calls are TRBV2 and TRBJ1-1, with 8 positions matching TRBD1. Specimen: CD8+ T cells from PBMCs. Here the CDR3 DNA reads TGTGCCAGCTGGGGACAGGCCACAAGTCGAGGTGAAGCTTTCTTT. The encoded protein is CASWGQATSRGEAFF.